Below are 27 T cell receptor beta chains sequenced from a single sample in a study of beta chain features in type 1 diabetes. Reverse transcription of all isolated RNA meant that expressed TCRB transcripts were sequenced. The method was immunoSEQ multiplex PCR; TCRdb's version includes in-frame clones alone and lacks a portion of them. Of 130,000 to 150,000 clones in the sample, about a tenth were seen once. Specimen: central memory CD4+ T cells from blood. These receptors were obtained from a young man in good health.

This clone was observed a few times. The V gene is TRBV6-5, the J gene TRBJ1-1; 7 nucleotides match TRBD1. Germline-derived CDR1 and CDR2 are MNHEY and SVGAGI. V lost 5 bases, J lost 7 bases, and 10 bases stayed unmatched. The CDR3 has 14 amino acids. The CDR3: CASSRAGQILEAFF. The CDR3 nucleotides are TGTGCCAGCAGTAGGGCGGGACAGATCCTTGAAGCTTTCTTT.

The V call is TRBV10-3, the J call TRBJ2-1; D is uncertain. CDR1 is ENHRY, CDR2 SYGVKD, per germline. The V and J ends lost 3 bases and 2 bases respectively, with 11 bases between them. CDR3 length: 15 amino acids. The CDR3 protein is CAISDLSDTYNEQFF. The DNA of the CDR3 is TGTGCCATCAGTGATCTTTCAGACACCTACAATGAGCAGTTCTTC.

The rearrangement joins TRBV5-1 to TRBJ1-1, with TRBD1 matching over 7 bases. The CDR3 is made up of 15 amino acids. The V gene end was trimmed by 0 bases and the J gene end by 1 base; junction bases not matched to a gene: 3. Germline lookup yields CDR1 SGHRS and CDR2 YFSETQ. The CDR3 sequence: CASSLGTGWNTEAFF. The DNA of the CDR3 is TGCGCCAGCAGCTTGGGGACAGGATGGAACACTGAAGCTTTCTTT.

The chain links TRBV5-1 to TRBJ1-2, with D unresolved. The CDR3 has 12 residues. From germline, CDR1 is SGHRS and CDR2 YFSETQ. The V gene lost 4 bases and the J gene lost 7 bases, with 11 bases spanning the gap. The CDR3 nucleotides are TGCGCCAGCAGCCGAGTAGGAGGTGGCTACACCTTC. It yields the protein CASSRVGGGYTF.

This clone has only a few counts. The V and J genes are TRBV27 and TRBJ2-1; 8 bases line up with TRBD2. CDR1 MNHEY and CDR2 SMNVEV come from the germline V gene (reference sequence). This CDR3 spans 14 amino acids. After removal of 6 bases from V and 9 bases from J, the junction contained 10 bases not matched to a gene. CDR3 coding DNA: TGTGCCAGCAGCCCCGGGGGGGTACGGGGTGAGCAGTTCTTC. Amino acid sequence: CASSPGGVRGEQFF.

The chain employs TRBV25-1 and TRBJ2-3, with D possibly being TRBD2 (6 bases). V was shortened by 6 bases and J by 2 bases, with 15 bases between the two germline ends. Per the germline V gene, CDR1 is MGHDK and CDR2 is SYGVNS. CDR3 length: 15 residues. The DNA for the CDR3 is TGTGCCAGCAGATCACTAGCCCCCCACACAGATACGCAGTATTTT. The encoded protein is CASRSLAPHTDTQYF.

In this sample, this clone turned up a few times. The chain recombines TRBV7-3 with TRBJ2-2, with TRBD2 matching 9 bases. The CDR3 extends over 18 amino acids. The V and J ends lost 5 bases and 6 bases, in that order; junction bases with no gene match: 16. Germline CDR1 is SGHTA and CDR2 is FQGTGA. For the CDR3, the DNA is TGTGCCAGCAGCGCCCGTGCGGGTGCGGGGGGGCCGGCCGGGGAGCTGTTTTTT. Translated: CASSARAGAGGPAGELFF.

This clone was seen a handful of times. CDR3 sequence: CASSPGTGGREQYF. The CDR3 region has the DNA TGTGCCAGCAGCCCAGGGACAGGGGGCCGTGAGCAGTACTTC. The genes are TRBV2 and TRBJ2-7; TRBD1 matches 12 bases. CDR1 is SNHLY, CDR2 FYNNEI, per germline. J lost 7 bases, V lost 6 bases, and 7 bases had no gene match. This CDR3 comprises 14 residues. The complete variable domain, with remaining parts taken from reference TRBV2 and TRBJ2-7, reads EPEVTQTPSHQVTQMGQEVILRCVPISNHLYFYWYRQILGQKVEFLVSFYNNEISEKSEIFDDQFSVERPDGSNFTLKIRSTKLEDSAMYFCASSPGTGGREQYFGPGTRLTVT.

This clone was detected a few times. The CDR3 here is CASSTPRGNTEAFF. Here the CDR3 DNA reads TGTGCCAGCAGTACCCCGCGGGGGAACACTGAAGCTTTCTTT. The chain recombines TRBV28 with TRBJ1-1; D unresolved. Per germline, CDR1 MDHEN and CDR2 SYDVKM. Trimming pared 5 bases from V and 1 base from J, leaving 11 bases between. The CDR3 totals 14 residues.

J is TRBJ1-1 and V is TRBV10-3, with TRBD1 matching over 7 bases. The CDR3 covers 14 residues. Germline V CDR1 and CDR2: ENHRY, SYGVKD. The J segment lost 0 bases and the V segment lost 9 bases, leaving 7 bases of the junction unmatched. CDR3 DNA: TGTGCCATAAGGGACAGCCCAATGAACACTGAAGCTTTCTTT. This sequence encodes CAIRDSPMNTEAFF.

The CDR3 sequence is CASSEALGQGLHQPQHF. CDR3 in DNA: TGTGCCAGCAGTGAAGCGCTAGGACAGGGTCTCCACCAGCCCCAGCATTTT. V gene TRBV6-1 combines with J gene TRBJ1-5; TRBD1 agrees at 8 bases. The CDR3 runs 17 residues. V gave up 0 bases and J gave up 7 bases; unmatched junction bases: 11. Germline loops: CDR1 MNHNS, CDR2 SASEGT.

The sample holds a few counts of this clone. This rearrangement joins TRBV5-1 to TRBJ2-2; 9 nucleotides align to TRBD1. Germline CDR1 SGHRS, CDR2 YFSETQ. V lost 0 bases and J lost 3; bases outside the gene matches: 3. The CDR3 loop spans 16 amino acids. The DNA of the CDR3 is TGCGCCAGCAGCTTGGAAGGGACAGGGTACACCGGGGAGCTGTTTTTT. Its protein product is CASSLEGTGYTGELFF.

The rearrangement joins TRBV6-5 to TRBJ1-6, with TRBD1 as a possible D gene (6 bases). The CDR3 is made up of 14 amino acids. Germline loops: CDR1 MNHEY, CDR2 SVGAGI. Trimming pared 6 bases from V and 10 bases from J, leaving 16 bases between. CDR3 loop: CASRPTGYRSPLHF. The CDR3 region has the DNA TGTGCCAGCAGACCGACAGGCTACCGGTCACCCCTCCACTTT.

This clone has only a few counts. The gene calls are TRBV6-5 and TRBJ2-3; 9 nucleotides match TRBD1. Trimming took 5 bases from V and 4 from J; bases not matched to a gene: 7. Germline CDR1 and CDR2: MNHEY and SVGAGI. CDR3 size: 15 residues. This CDR3 is CASSPGTGQSDTQYF. The CDR3 region has the DNA TGTGCCAGCAGTCCGGGGACAGGGCAATCAGATACGCAGTATTTT.

This clone was found a few times. The CDR3 DNA sequence: TGTGCCAGCAGCCCCTCGCCAGGCTCCTACAATGAGCAGTTCTTC. This encodes CASSPSPGSYNEQFF. This chain connects TRBV7-2 to TRBJ2-1; D call uncertain. The CDR3 is 15 residues long. Germline V CDR1 and CDR2: SGHTA, FQGNSA. V was trimmed by 5 bases and J by 0 bases, leaving 11 bases between them.

This clone was recorded a few times. The chain is built from TRBV9 and TRBJ2-3; 8 bases line up with TRBD2. This CDR3 is built from 16 residues. After removal of 4 bases from V and 2 bases from J, the junction contained 9 bases not matched to a gene. The germline CDR1 and CDR2 sequences are SGDLS and YYNGEE. The CDR3 bases are TGTGCCAGCAGCCCACGGACTAGCCAGTACACAGATACGCAGTATTTT. This translates into CASSPRTSQYTDTQYF.

The gene calls are TRBV5-5 and TRBJ2-3; perhaps TRBD2 as D (7 bases). CDR1 is SGHKS and CDR2 is YYEKEE in the germline V gene (reference sequence). This CDR3 is built from 14 residues. DNA of the CDR3: TGTTCGAGTGGGGGGGCCAGCACGGCAGATACGCAGTATTTT. Translation: CSSGGASTADTQYF.

J is TRBJ1-2 and V is TRBV18; 9 nucleotides agree with TRBD1. This CDR3 is 14 amino acids long. Germline loops: CDR1 KGHSH, CDR2 LQKENI. V lost 0 bases and J lost 8; bases outside the gene matches: 4. The CDR3: CASSPPGQGGGYTF. DNA of the CDR3: TGTGCCAGCTCACCACCGGGACAGGGAGGAGGCTACACCTTC.

The sample holds a few counts of this clone. The chain employs TRBV18 and TRBJ2-2; 7 bases map to TRBD2. The CDR3 runs 16 residues. Unmatched junction bases numbered 5, after V lost 2 bases and J lost 2 bases. Germline V lookup: CDR1 KGHSH, CDR2 LQKENI. CDR3 DNA: TGTGCCAGCTCACCAGGAACGGGGGGAAACACCGGGGAGCTGTTTTTT. Its protein product is CASSPGTGGNTGELFF. The full variable domain, with the rest looked up from reference TRBV18 and TRBJ2-2, is NAGVMQNPRHLVRRRGQEARLRCSPMKGHSHVYWYRQLPEEGLKFMVYLQKENIIDESGMPKERFSAEFPKEGPSILRIQQVVRGDSAAYFCASSPGTGGNTGELFFGEGSRLTVL.

V is TRBV19 and J is TRBJ1-5; no firm D call. The V gene's germline CDR1 is LNHDA and CDR2 SQIVND (reference sequence). This CDR3 is 15 amino acids long. V was cut by 5 bases and J by 2 bases, with 13 bases left in between. CDR3 residues: CASSGDISGNQPQHF. The DNA for the CDR3 is TGTGCCAGTAGTGGCGACATTTCGGGCAATCAGCCCCAGCATTTT.

The chain links TRBV5-1 to TRBJ1-6, with a weak D call TRBD1 (5 bases). This CDR3 is built from 15 residues. V was pared by 0 bases and J by 10 bases, with 14 bases between. From germline, CDR1 is SGHRS and CDR2 YFSETQ. This CDR3 reads CASSLEGTLRSPLHF. CDR3 DNA sequence: TGCGCCAGCAGCTTGGAGGGGACTCTGAGATCACCCCTCCACTTT.

V is TRBV11-2 and J is TRBJ2-5, with 12 bases identical to TRBD2. The CDR3 is made up of 16 amino acids. The trim removed 3 bases at V and 5 bases at J, leaving 7 bases unmatched. The germline CDR1 and CDR2 sequences are SGHAT and FQNNGV. The CDR3 region has the DNA TGTGCCAGCAGCTTGACCCTAGCGGGGGGGCACGAGACCCAGTACTTC. This sequence encodes CASSLTLAGGHETQYF.

This clone came up a few times. The rearrangement joins TRBV4-2 to TRBJ1-3; D perhaps matches TRBD1 (5 bases). The CDR3 covers 20 residues. V lost 0 bases and J 1 base, leaving 22 bases between the germline ends. CDR1 LGHNA and CDR2 YNFKEQ come from the germline V gene. This CDR3 reads CASSQERRWGETFSGNTIYF. In nucleotides, the CDR3 is TGTGCCAGCAGCCAAGAACGACGTTGGGGGGAGACATTTTCTGGAAACACCATATATTTT.

This clone was detected a few times. This chain connects TRBV6-1 to TRBJ1-2; a possible D gene is TRBD1 (5 bases). There are 14 residues in the CDR3. CDR1 is MNHNS and CDR2 is SASEGT in the germline V gene. V was cut by 5 bases and J by 4 bases, with 14 bases left in between. CDR3 in DNA: TGTGCCAGCAGTTTAAATAGGGACTTCTATGGCTACACCTTC. Its protein product is CASSLNRDFYGYTF.

The V and J genes are TRBV6-1 and TRBJ2-7; D is ambiguous. Germline CDR1 is MNHNS and CDR2 is SASEGT. The CDR3 runs to 11 residues. Trimming took 6 bases from V and 3 from J, leaving 6 bases between them. The CDR3 region has the DNA TGTGCCAGCAGGGAATACTACGAGCAGTACTTC. Translation: CASREYYEQYF.

The chain is built from TRBV6-6 and TRBJ2-7; D not certain. The CDR3 loop spans 13 amino acids. V was cut by 2 bases and J by 2 bases, with 7 bases left in between. Germline V gene sequence: CDR1 MNHNY, CDR2 SVGAGI (reference sequence). In nucleotides, the CDR3 is TGTGCCAGCAGTTACCTTTACACCTACGAGCAGTACTTC. This encodes CASSYLYTYEQYF.

This clone has only a few counts. The rearrangement links TRBV6-5 to TRBJ2-7, with D perhaps matching TRBD1 (6 bases). Trimming left V 4 bases short and J 0 bases short, with 13 bases between. This CDR3 is built from 15 residues. Germline CDR1 is MNHEY and CDR2 is SVGAGI. For the CDR3, the DNA is TGTGCCAGCAGTTCGGTTGCAGGGGACTCCTACGAGCAGTACTTC. It specifies CASSSVAGDSYEQYF.